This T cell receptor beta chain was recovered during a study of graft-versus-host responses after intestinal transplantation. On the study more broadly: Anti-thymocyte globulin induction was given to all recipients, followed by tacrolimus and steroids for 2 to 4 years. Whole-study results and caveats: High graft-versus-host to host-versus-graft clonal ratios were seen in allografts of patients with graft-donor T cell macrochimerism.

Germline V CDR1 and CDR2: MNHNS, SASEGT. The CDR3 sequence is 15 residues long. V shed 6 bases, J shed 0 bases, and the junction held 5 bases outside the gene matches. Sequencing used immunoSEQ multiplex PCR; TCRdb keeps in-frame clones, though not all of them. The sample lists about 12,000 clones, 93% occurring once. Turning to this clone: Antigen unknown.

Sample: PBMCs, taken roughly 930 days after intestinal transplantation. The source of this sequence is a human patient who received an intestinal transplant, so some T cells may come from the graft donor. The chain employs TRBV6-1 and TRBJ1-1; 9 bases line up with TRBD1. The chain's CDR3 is CASSSQGAMNTEAFF. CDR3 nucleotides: TGTGCCAGCAGCTCACAGGGGGCCATGAACACTGAAGCTTTCTTT.